Shown below are 10 T cell receptor beta chains from a single sample sequenced in a study of blood T cell repertoires in COVID-19. Libraries were prepared by immunoSEQ multiplex PCR; TCRdb keeps only in-frame clonotypes and omits some of them. Of about half a million clones in the sample, 80% to 90% were seen once. The specimen was peripheral blood. The receptor set was obtained from a human donor in a cohort sampled during active COVID-19.

This chain connects TRBV5-4 to TRBJ2-1; 8 bases match TRBD2. Germline loops: CDR1 SGHNT, CDR2 YYREEE (reference sequence). This CDR3 is built from 18 residues. With 0 bases clipped from V and 6 bases from J, the junction kept 14 bases outside the gene matches. Here the CDR3 reads CASSLDPSGPPYFNEQFF. In DNA, the CDR3 is TGTGCCAGCAGCTTGGATCCTAGCGGGCCTCCCTATTTCAATGAGCAGTTCTTC.

This chain joins TRBV3-1 (or the pseudogene TRBV3-2) and TRBJ1-1; TRBD1 is a possible D gene (5 bases). There are 16 residues in the CDR3. Trimming pared 4 bases from V and 1 base from J, leaving 16 bases between. Germline values: CDR1 LGHDT, CDR2 YNNKEL (reference sequence). CDR3 DNA sequence: TGTGCCAGCAGCCCGCTTGGGACTTTGAGGAACACTGAAGCTTTCTTT. Translating it yields CASSPLGTLRNTEAFF.

The V and J genes are TRBV12-5 and TRBJ2-5, with D possibly matching TRBD2 (6 bases). This CDR3 region has 16 residues. V dropped 5 bases and J dropped 4 bases, with 20 bases sitting between them. CDR1 is LGHNT and CDR2 is FRNRAP in the germline V gene. CDR3: CASGPPRLGSVETQYF. CDR3 coding DNA: TGTGCTAGTGGTCCCCCCCGCCTCGGGAGTGTAGAGACCCAGTACTTC.

V gene TRBV15 combines with J gene TRBJ1-2; D unresolved. This CDR3 is built from 15 residues. Looked up from germline, CDR1 is LNHNV and CDR2 is YYDKDF (reference sequence). The ends were cut back, 0 bases at V and 7 bases at J, with 15 bases in the middle. This CDR3 reads CATSRDRSLGSGYTF. CDR3 DNA sequence: TGTGCCACCAGCAGAGATCGGTCTCTAGGGAGTGGCTACACCTTC.

A few counts support this clone. This chain connects TRBV30 to TRBJ2-5; weak D call: TRBD2 (6 bases). V shed 2 bases and J shed 0 bases, with 10 bases lying between them. CDR1 GTSNPN and CDR2 SVGIG come from the germline V gene (reference sequence). This CDR3 is 14 amino acids long. CDR3 sequence: CAWSRGLNQETQYF. CDR3 nucleotide sequence: TGTGCCTGGAGTCGGGGACTGAACCAAGAGACCCAGTACTTC.

The V gene is TRBV19, the J gene TRBJ2-5; 7 bases match TRBD1. This CDR3 is 14 amino acids long. V was clipped by 6 bases and J by 0 bases; unmatched bases: 4. Germline V gene sequence: CDR1 LNHDA, CDR2 SQIVND (reference sequence). The CDR3 bases are TGTGCCAGTAGGGGGACAGCGGACCAAGAGACCCAGTACTTC. It is translated as CASRGTADQETQYF.

The CDR3 protein is CSVLHSGGYNEQFF. The CDR3 DNA follows: TGCAGCGTCCTCCATAGCGGGGGCTACAATGAGCAGTTCTTC. The chain is built from TRBV29-1 and TRBJ2-1; 9 bases are shared with TRBD2. CDR3 length equals 14 residues. The J segment lost 3 bases and the V segment lost 6 bases, leaving 6 bases of the junction unmatched. CDR1 is SQVTM and CDR2 is ANQGSEA in the germline V gene.

The sample holds one count of this clone. V usage is TRBV30 and J usage is TRBJ2-5, with 10 nucleotides matching TRBD1. The V gene's germline CDR1 is GTSNPN and CDR2 SVGIG (reference sequence). CDR3 size: 15 residues. The trim removed 0 bases at V and 5 bases at J, leaving 6 bases unmatched. This chain's CDR3 is CAWSVRQGAWETQYF. The CDR3 coding sequence is TGTGCCTGGAGTGTGAGACAGGGGGCATGGGAGACCCAGTACTTC.

The table lists this clone with a few counts. J is TRBJ2-1 and V is TRBV19, with TRBD2 identical over 12 bases. Trimming removed 3 bases from V and 6 bases from J; junction bases left unmatched: 9. This CDR3 comprises 17 residues. Per germline, CDR1 LNHDA and CDR2 SQIVND (reference sequence). The CDR3, as DNA: TGTGCCAGTAGTATTCTGCCAAGACTAGCGGGAGCCAATGAGCAGTTCTTC. It yields the protein CASSILPRLAGANEQFF.

For the CDR3, the DNA is TGTGCCAGCAGCCAAGCCTTTTATGGCTACACCTTC. Its translation is CASSQAFYGYTF. The chain combines TRBV3-1 (or the pseudogene TRBV3-2) with TRBJ1-2; D is unresolved. In germline, CDR1 is LGHDT, CDR2 YNNKEL (reference sequence). The CDR3 runs 12 residues. V lost 1 base and J lost 5, with 5 bases in between.